These 9 T cell receptor beta chains were sequenced from one sample in a study of T cell clones after liver transplantation. TCRdb's table, derived via immunoSEQ multiplex PCR, lists solely in-frame clones and lacks some. The sample comprises about 120,000 clones, approximately 90% of which are singletons, and 0.83% rests with the top ten. The source was CD4+ T cells from blood, collected 12 months after liver transplant. Every receptor here comes from a human patient who received a liver transplant. Some T cells here may be from the graft donor.

This chain connects TRBV11-3 to TRBJ2-3; D uncertain. Per the germline V gene, CDR1 is SGHNT and CDR2 is YENEEA. The V end was cut by 1 base, the J end by 3 bases, with 8 bases between. CDR3 length: 14 amino acids. CDR3 amino acids: CASSLGLQTDTQYF. The CDR3 region has the DNA TGTGCCAGCAGCTTAGGGCTGCAAACAGATACGCAGTATTTT. Full variable domain (missing parts from reference TRBV11-3 and TRBJ2-3): EAGVVQSPRYKIIEKKQPVAFWCNPISGHNTLYWYLQNLGQGPELLIRYENEEAVDDSQLPKDRFSAERLKGVDSTLKIQPAELGDSAVYLCASSLGLQTDTQYFGPGTRLTVL.

The chain joins TRBV4-2 to TRBJ2-2, with TRBD2 identical over 11 bases. The V segment lost 1 base and the J segment 3 bases; nucleotides outside the gene matches: 4. This CDR3 region has 17 residues. Germline assignment: CDR1 LGHNA and CDR2 YNFKEQ. CDR3 sequence (DNA): TGTGCCAGCAGCCAAGTTAGCGGGAGGGGTGACACCGGGGAGCTGTTTTTT. Residues: CASSQVSGRGDTGELFF.

The chain has TRBV18 and TRBJ1-5; D perhaps matches TRBD1 (6 bases). Per germline, CDR1 KGHSH and CDR2 LQKENI. V lost 6 bases and J 0 bases, leaving 9 bases between the germline ends. This CDR3 is built from 14 residues. The CDR3 here is CASSQGSSNQPQHF. The CDR3 coding sequence is TGTGCCAGCTCCCAGGGGTCTAGCAATCAGCCCCAGCATTTT. The full variable domain, rest sourced from reference TRBV18 and TRBJ1-5, is NAGVMQNPRHLVRRRGQEARLRCSPMKGHSHVYWYRQLPEEGLKFMVYLQKENIIDESGMPKERFSAEFPKEGPSILRIQQVVRGDSAAYFCASSQGSSNQPQHFGDGTRLSIL.

The rearrangement uses TRBV29-1 and TRBJ2-3; 8 positions match TRBD2. Germline CDR1 and CDR2: SQVTM and ANQGSEA. This CDR3 contains 16 residues. The V and J ends lost 3 bases and 2 bases, in that order; junction bases with no gene match: 10. DNA for the CDR3: TGCAGCGTTGATAGCCCCAGCGGGAGCAACACAGATACGCAGTATTTT. It encodes CSVDSPSGSNTDTQYF.

The chain uses TRBV11-3 and TRBJ2-5; D uncertain. This CDR3 has 13 residues. V dropped 5 bases and J dropped 1 base, with 8 bases sitting between them. Germline V CDR1 and CDR2: SGHNT, YENEEA. CDR3 sequence: CASSPSSQETQYF. In DNA form, the CDR3 reads TGTGCCAGCAGCCCCAGCTCCCAAGAGACCCAGTACTTC.

This chain joins TRBV27 and TRBJ2-7; D perhaps matches TRBD1 (5 bases). Trimming pared 3 bases from V and 0 bases from J, leaving 12 bases between. The CDR3 has 15 residues. Germline values: CDR1 MNHEY, CDR2 SMNVEV (reference sequence). The DNA for the CDR3 is TGTGCCAGCAGTTTCCAAGACAGAAACTCCTACGAGCAGTACTTC. This gives the protein CASSFQDRNSYEQYF.

This chain joins TRBV2 and TRBJ2-7, with TRBD1 identical over 10 bases. V dropped 8 bases and J dropped 7; count of bases not matched to a gene: 8. Germline V lookup: CDR1 SNHLY, CDR2 FYNNEI. The CDR3 covers 13 residues. The CDR3 region has the DNA TGTGCCAGCTCAAGACAGGGGGCAGGGGAGCAGTACTTC. Translating gives CASSRQGAGEQYF. Drawing the rest from reference TRBV2 and TRBJ2-7, the complete variable domain is EPEVTQTPSHQVTQMGQEVILRCVPISNHLYFYWYRQILGQKVEFLVSFYNNEISEKSEIFDDQFSVERPDGSNFTLKIRSTKLEDSAMYFCASSRQGAGEQYFGPGTRLTVT.

The chain uses TRBV6-1 and TRBJ2-7, with D possibly matching TRBD2 (5 bases). The ends were cut back, 2 bases at V and 4 bases at J, with 9 bases in the middle. This CDR3 spans 13 amino acids. Germline loops: CDR1 MNHNS, CDR2 SASEGT. This chain's CDR3 is CASSENGNYEQYF. CDR3 coding DNA: TGTGCCAGCAGTGAAAACGGGAATTACGAGCAGTACTTC.

The chain links TRBV6-6 to TRBJ2-1; 7 positions match TRBD1. CDR1 is MNHNY, CDR2 SVGAGI, per germline (reference sequence). The CDR3 loop spans 14 amino acids. The V gene end was trimmed by 6 bases and the J gene end by 5 bases; junction bases not matched to a gene: 7. The CDR3 reads CASSRDRYDNEQFF. CDR3 in DNA: TGTGCCAGCAGCCGGGACAGATACGACAATGAGCAGTTCTTC.